This T cell receptor (beta chain) was observed in a study of T cell changes during pregnancy in multiple sclerosis. Here immunoSEQ multiplex PCR was the method, and the copy in TCRdb shows in-frame clones only, minus some. The repertoire consists of around 60,000 clones, with 93% occurring once and the leading ten covering more than 1.5%. V gave up 2 bases and J gave up 7 bases, with 11 bases separating them. The CDR3 consists of 13 residues. The germline V gene encodes CDR1 MNHNY and CDR2 SVGAGI (reference sequence). This sample comprised peripheral blood, obtained after pregnancy. This TCR came from a female donor with multiple sclerosis, enrolled in a pregnancy study. The chain recombines TRBV6-6 with TRBJ1-1; D is possibly TRBD1 (6 bases). In nucleotides, the CDR3 is TGTGCCAGCAGTTACACAGGGCTTAATGAAGCTTTCTTT. Amino acid sequence: CASSYTGLNEAFF.